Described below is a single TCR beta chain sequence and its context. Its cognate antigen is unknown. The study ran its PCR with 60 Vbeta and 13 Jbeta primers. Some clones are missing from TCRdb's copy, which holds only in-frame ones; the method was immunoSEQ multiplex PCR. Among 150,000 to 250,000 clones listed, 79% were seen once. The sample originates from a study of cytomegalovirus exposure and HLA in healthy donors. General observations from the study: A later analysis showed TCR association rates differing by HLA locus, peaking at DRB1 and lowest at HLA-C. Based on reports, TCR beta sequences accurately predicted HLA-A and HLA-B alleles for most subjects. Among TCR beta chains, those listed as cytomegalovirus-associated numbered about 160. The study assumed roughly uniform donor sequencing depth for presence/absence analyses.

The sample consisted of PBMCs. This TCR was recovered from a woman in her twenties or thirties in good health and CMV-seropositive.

CDR3 sequence: CASSGGGFDETQYF. DNA for the CDR3: TGTGCCAGCAGCGGAGGAGGGTTTGACGAGACCCAGTACTTC. The chain employs TRBV9 and TRBJ2-5; D possibly corresponds to TRBD2 (6 bases). This CDR3 has 14 amino acids. V lost 3 bases, J lost 5 bases, and 14 bases lay in between. The germline V gene has CDR1 SGDLS and CDR2 YYNGEE.